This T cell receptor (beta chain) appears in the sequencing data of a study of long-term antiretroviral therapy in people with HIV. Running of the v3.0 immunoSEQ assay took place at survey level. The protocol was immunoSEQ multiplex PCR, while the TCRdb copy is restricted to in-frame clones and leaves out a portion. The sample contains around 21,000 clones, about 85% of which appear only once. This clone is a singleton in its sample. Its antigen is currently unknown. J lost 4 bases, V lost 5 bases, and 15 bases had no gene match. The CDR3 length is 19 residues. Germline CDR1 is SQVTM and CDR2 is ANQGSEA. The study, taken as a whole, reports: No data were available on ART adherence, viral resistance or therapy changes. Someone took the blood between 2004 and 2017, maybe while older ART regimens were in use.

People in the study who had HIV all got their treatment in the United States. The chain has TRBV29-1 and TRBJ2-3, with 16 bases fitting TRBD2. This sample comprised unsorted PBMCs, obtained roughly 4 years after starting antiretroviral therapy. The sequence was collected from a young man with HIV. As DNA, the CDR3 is TGCAGCGTTCATTCCCCGGGGACTAGCGGGGGGGCTCCGGCAGATACGCAGTATTTT. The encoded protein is CSVHSPGTSGGAPADTQYF.